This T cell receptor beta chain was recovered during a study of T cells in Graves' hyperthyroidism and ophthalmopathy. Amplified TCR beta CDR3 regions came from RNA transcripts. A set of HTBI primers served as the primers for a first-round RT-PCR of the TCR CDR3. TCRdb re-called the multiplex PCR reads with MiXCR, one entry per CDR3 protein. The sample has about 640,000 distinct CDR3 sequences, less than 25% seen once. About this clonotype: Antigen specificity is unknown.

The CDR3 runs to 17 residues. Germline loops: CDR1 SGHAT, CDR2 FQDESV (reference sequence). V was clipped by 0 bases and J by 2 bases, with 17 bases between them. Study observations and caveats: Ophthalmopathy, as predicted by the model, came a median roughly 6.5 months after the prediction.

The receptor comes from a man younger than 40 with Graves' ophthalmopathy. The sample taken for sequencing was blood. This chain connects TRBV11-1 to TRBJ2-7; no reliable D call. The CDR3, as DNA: TGTGCCAGCAGCTTAGCGGAATGGGAAGCAGGTACCTACGAGCAGTACTTC. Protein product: CASSLAEWEAGTYEQYF.